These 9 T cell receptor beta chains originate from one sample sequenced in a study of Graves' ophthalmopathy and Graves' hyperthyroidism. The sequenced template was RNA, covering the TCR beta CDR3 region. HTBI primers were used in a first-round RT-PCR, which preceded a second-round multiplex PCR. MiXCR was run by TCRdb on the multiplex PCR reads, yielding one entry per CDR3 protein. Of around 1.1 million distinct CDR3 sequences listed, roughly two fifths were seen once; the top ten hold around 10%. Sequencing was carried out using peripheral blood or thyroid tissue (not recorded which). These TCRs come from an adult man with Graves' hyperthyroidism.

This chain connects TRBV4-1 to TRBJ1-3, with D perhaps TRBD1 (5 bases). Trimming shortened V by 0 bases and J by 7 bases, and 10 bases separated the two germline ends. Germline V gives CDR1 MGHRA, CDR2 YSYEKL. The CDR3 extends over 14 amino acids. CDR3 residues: CASSQDIGANTIYF. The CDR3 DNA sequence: TGCGCCAGCAGCCAAGATATAGGGGCGAACACCATATATTTT.

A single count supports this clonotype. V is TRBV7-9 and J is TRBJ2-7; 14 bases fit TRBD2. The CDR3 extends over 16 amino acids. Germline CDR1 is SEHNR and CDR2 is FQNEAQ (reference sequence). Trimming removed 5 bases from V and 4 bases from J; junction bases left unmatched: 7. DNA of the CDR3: TGTGCCAGCAGCCCCGGACTAGCGGGAGGAGGTTACGAGCAGTACTTC. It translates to CASSPGLAGGGYEQYF. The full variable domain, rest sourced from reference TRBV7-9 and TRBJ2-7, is DTGVSQNPRHKITKRGQNVTFRCDPISEHNRLYWYRQTLGQGPEFLTYFQNEAQLEKSRLLSDRFSAERPKGSFSTLEIQRTEQGDSAMYLCASSPGLAGGGYEQYFGPGTRLTVT.

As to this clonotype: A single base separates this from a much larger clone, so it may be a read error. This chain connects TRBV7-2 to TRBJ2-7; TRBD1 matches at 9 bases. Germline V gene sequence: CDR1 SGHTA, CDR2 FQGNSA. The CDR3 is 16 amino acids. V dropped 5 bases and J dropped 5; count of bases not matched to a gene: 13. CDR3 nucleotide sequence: TGTGCCAGCAGCCCTAACTCGGGACAGGGAGCCCACGAGCAGTACTTC. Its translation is CASSPNSGQGAHEQYF. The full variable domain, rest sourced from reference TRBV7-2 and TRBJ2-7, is GAGVSQSPSNKVTEKGKDVELRCDPISGHTALYWYRQSLGQGLEFLIYFQGNSAPDKSGLPSDRFSAERTGGSVSTLTIQRTQQEDSAVYLCASSPNSGQGAHEQYFGPGTRLTVT.

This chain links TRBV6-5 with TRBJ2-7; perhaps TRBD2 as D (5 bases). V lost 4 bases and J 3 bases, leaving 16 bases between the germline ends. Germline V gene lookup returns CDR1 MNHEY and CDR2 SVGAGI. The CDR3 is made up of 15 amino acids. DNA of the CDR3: TGTGCCAGCAGTTCCACTCACTCCGGGGACTACGAGCAGTACTTC. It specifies CASSSTHSGDYEQYF.

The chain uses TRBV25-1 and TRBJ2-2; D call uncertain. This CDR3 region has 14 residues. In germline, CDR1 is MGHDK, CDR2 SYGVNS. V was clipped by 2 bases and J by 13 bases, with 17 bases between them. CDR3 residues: CASSEPDPFLALFF. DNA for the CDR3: TGTGCCAGCAGTGAACCGGACCCGTTTTTGGCGCTGTTTTTT.

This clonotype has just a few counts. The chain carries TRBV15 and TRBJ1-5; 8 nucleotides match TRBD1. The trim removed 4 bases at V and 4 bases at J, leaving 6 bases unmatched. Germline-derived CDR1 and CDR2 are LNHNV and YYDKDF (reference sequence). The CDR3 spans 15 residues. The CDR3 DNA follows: TGTGCCACCAGCACCGGGACAGGTGTTAATCAGCCCCAGCATTTT. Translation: CATSTGTGVNQPQHF.

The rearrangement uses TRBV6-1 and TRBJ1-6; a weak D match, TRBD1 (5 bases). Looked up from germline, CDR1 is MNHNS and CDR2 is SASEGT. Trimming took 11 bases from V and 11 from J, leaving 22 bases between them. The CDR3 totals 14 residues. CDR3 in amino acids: CAGIDGGVDPPLHF. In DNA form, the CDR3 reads TGTGCCGGCATCGACGGAGGGGTCGATCCACCCCTCCACTTT.

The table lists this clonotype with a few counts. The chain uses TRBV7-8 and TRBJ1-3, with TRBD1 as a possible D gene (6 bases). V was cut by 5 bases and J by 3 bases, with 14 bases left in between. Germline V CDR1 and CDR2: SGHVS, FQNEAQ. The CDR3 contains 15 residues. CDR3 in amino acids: CASSRRGQFGNTIYF. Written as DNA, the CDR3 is TGTGCCAGCAGCCGCCGCGGACAGTTTGGAAACACCATATATTTT.

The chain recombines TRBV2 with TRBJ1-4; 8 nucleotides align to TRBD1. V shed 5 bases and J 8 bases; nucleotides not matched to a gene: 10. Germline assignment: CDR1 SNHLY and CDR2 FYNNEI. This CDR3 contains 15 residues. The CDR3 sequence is CASSFGTGDREKLFF. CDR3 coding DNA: TGTGCCAGCAGTTTTGGGACAGGAGACAGGGAAAAACTGTTTTTT.